A single sample gave rise to the 3 T cell receptor beta chains below, sequenced in a study of blood T cell repertoires in COVID-19. The table came from immunoSEQ multiplex PCR; TCRdb's copy has only in-frame clones and leaves some out. The sample lists about 140,000 clones; approximately 83% were seen once. The source material was peripheral blood. These TCRs come from a human donor in a cohort sampled during active COVID-19.

The J gene is TRBJ2-5, the V gene TRBV5-4, with TRBD2 matching over 8 bases. Losses at the gene ends were 2 bases for V and 7 bases for J; bases not matched to a gene: 4. Germline V gene sequence: CDR1 SGHNT, CDR2 YYREEE (reference sequence). The CDR3 is 13 amino acids. The CDR3 DNA is TGTGCCAGCAGCTTAGCGGGAGTAGGGACCCAGTACTTC. It yields the protein CASSLAGVGTQYF.

The rearrangement uses TRBV6-6 and TRBJ2-5; 15 bases match TRBD2. V was clipped by 6 bases and J by 5 bases; unmatched bases: 4. The CDR3 extends over 15 amino acids. Germline V CDR1 and CDR2: MNHNY, SVGAGI (reference sequence). CDR3 in DNA: TGTGCCAGCAGCCGGACTAGCGGGGGGGTCGAGACCCAGTACTTC. It specifies CASSRTSGGVETQYF.

The V and J genes are TRBV11-2 and TRBJ2-3; 10 nucleotides align to TRBD2. V lost 4 bases and J lost 0; bases outside the gene matches: 4. CDR1 and CDR2 from the germline V gene are SGHAT and FQNNGV. CDR3 length: 16 amino acids. CDR3: CASSSGTSASTDTQYF. In DNA form, the CDR3 reads TGTGCCAGCAGCTCCGGGACTAGCGCAAGCACAGATACGCAGTATTTT.